This TCR beta chain emerged from a study of T cells in Graves' hyperthyroidism and ophthalmopathy. General study points: Among clonotypes expanded in thyroid above 0.001, most were also found in blood.

Template material for amplifying TCR beta CDR3 regions consisted of RNA transcripts. RT-PCR in the first round (using the HTBI primer set) targeted the TCR CDR3. TCRdb reanalysed the multiplex PCR reads using MiXCR and keeps one entry per CDR3 protein. Of 94,000 or so distinct CDR3 sequences in the sample, around 50% were seen once. Hyperthyroidism had been newly diagnosed in patients aged 18 to 65, and its duration was under 2 months. The study excluded patients with uncontrolled infection, other autoimmune disease, pregnancy or lactation. The CDR3 spans 15 residues. V lost 8 bases and J lost 4; bases outside the gene matches: 10. CDR1 is SQVTM, CDR2 ANQGSEA, per germline. Points on this clonotype: What it recognizes is unknown.

Sequenced sample: blood. The rearrangement uses TRBV29-1 and TRBJ2-2; 10 bases map to TRBD1. The TCR was taken from a woman between 40 and 55 years old with Graves' hyperthyroidism. The CDR3 reads CSSERGQGITGELFF. In DNA, the CDR3 is TGCAGCAGTGAGCGGGGACAGGGGATCACCGGGGAGCTGTTTTTT.